In this sample, the clone carrying this T cell receptor beta chain turned up many times. The antigen remains undetermined. The read terminates 3 residues ahead of where the CDR3 ends, so the germline J gene completes it. The data were taken from a study of T cell clonality in common variable immunodeficiency. The study's findings and limits: Fewer TCRbeta clones were shared among CVID subjects than controls. CVID patient heterogeneity limited repertoire-clinical complication correlations. Reportedly, TCR beta sequences from common variable immunodeficiency showed fewer deletions and N-nucleotide insertions.

The CDR3 covers 13 residues. The germline gives CDR1 SGHNT, CDR2 YYREEE (reference sequence). V lost 10 bases to trimming and J lost 4 bases; unmatched junction nucleotides: 7. Most patients and controls had Caucasian heritage. Produced via immunoSEQ multiplex PCR; TCRdb's table is partial and in-frame only. The sample holds 50,000 or so clones, and no clone turns up only once. The TCR originated in a person aged 18 to 75 in good health. The sequenced material came from peripheral blood mononuclear cells. V gene TRBV5-4 combines with J gene TRBJ2-2; 7 bases line up with TRBD1. The CDR3 is CAFSYRGTGELFF. Partial CDR3 DNA: TGTGCCTTTAGTTACAGGGGCACCGGGGAG.